Described below is a single TCR beta chain sequence and its context. Original analysis: Scientists estimated how many nucleated cells there were by amplifying reference gene primers. TCRdb's table, derived via immunoSEQ multiplex PCR, lists solely in-frame clones and lacks some. That table furnishes V, J and clone size, whereas the DNA furnished D and trimming. The sample lists 150,000 to 160,000 clones, around 80% seen once, with approximately 0.5% in the top ten. The data were taken from a study of blood T cell repertoires in COVID-19. Whole-study context: The origin of the acute and convalescent COVID-19 samples was the United States, Italy and Spain. From T cells, B-cell-depleted T cells, or PBMCs came the material, which was cDNA or gDNA.

V lost 4 bases to trimming and J lost 2 bases; unmatched junction nucleotides: 10. CDR3 length: 17 residues. CDR1 and CDR2 (germline): MNHNS, SASEGT. The rearrangement links TRBV6-1 to TRBJ1-5; 8 nucleotides line up with TRBD1. The material sequenced was peripheral blood. The sequence was obtained from a man in his fifties or sixties with acute or convalescent COVID-19. The CDR3 here is CASSVGQGFRGNQPQHF. Written as DNA, the CDR3 is TGTGCCAGCAGTGTCGGACAGGGATTCAGAGGCAATCAGCCCCAGCATTTT.